This passage covers 4 T cell receptor beta chains from one sample sequenced in a study of CD8+CD57+ T cells in acquired aplastic anemia. The template for TCR beta VDJ and CDR3 sequence profiling was genomic DNA. TCRdb passed the reads through MiXCR, listing each CDR3 protein once. The sample has 150,000 or so distinct CDR3 sequences; about 48% are singletons. CD8+CD57+ cell expansion had been shown by flow cytometry in patients chosen for sequencing. Sequencing was carried out using sorted CD4+, CD8+, or CD8+CD57+ T cells (not recorded which) from PBMCs. Receptor source: a human donor with aplastic anemia.

In this sample, this clonotype turned up many times. One end of the junction varies from germline; a read error may be responsible. The chain couples TRBV2 to TRBJ2-1, with TRBD1 identical over 9 bases. Germline assignment: CDR1 SNHLY and CDR2 FYNNEI. The CDR3 is 14 amino acids. This CDR3 is CAGSHRDREGEQFF. Here the CDR3 DNA reads TGTGCCGGCAGCCACCGGGACAGGGAGGGTGAGCAGTTCTTC.

This clonotype was observed once. This chain connects TRBV6-5 to TRBJ1-5; D unclear. Germline V CDR1 and CDR2: MNHEY, SVGAGI. The CDR3 spans 14 residues. With 0 bases removed from V and 5 bases from J, the gap between germline ends came to 8 bases. DNA for the CDR3: TGTGCCAGCAGTTACTCAAGGTCCGATCAGCCCCAGCATTTT. Translating gives CASSYSRSDQPQHF.

The chain employs TRBV2 and TRBJ1-3; D is possibly TRBD1 (5 bases). Trimming removed 7 bases from V and 4 bases from J, with 14 bases in between. CDR1 is SNHLY, CDR2 FYNNEI, per germline. This CDR3 is built from 14 residues. CDR3 amino acids: CASTRRGSGNTIYF. The DNA of the CDR3 is TGTGCCAGCACCAGGAGGGGTTCCGGAAACACCATATATTTT.

V gene TRBV20-1 combines with J gene TRBJ2-3, with 8 bases identical to TRBD1. From germline, CDR1 is DFQATT and CDR2 SNEGSKA (reference sequence). The CDR3 runs 17 residues. J gave up 0 bases and V 6 bases, and 14 bases lay outside the gene matches. CDR3 sequence reads: CSASSTATGASTDTQYF. CDR3 DNA: TGCAGTGCCAGCAGCACCGCGACAGGGGCTAGCACAGATACGCAGTATTTT.